The present TCR beta chain was sequenced within a study of blood T cell repertoires in COVID-19. Study at large: COVID-19 samples from acute and convalescent phases originated in the United States, Italy and Spain. PBMCs, B-cell-depleted T cells, or T cells provided the cDNA or gDNA that made up the material.

Patients at the Seattle site were enrolled during active infection and followed longitudinally. Per the authors' pipeline: Amplification from reference gene primers served as the basis for estimated nucleated cell counts. The repertoire was sequenced with immunoSEQ multiplex PCR; TCRdb's copy has only in-frame clones and lacks some. The DNA gave D and trimming, while V, J and clone size come from that table. The table has around 470,000 clones, 89% seen once; the top ten hold about 1%. The length of the CDR3 is 14 residues. V was shortened by 0 bases and J by 10 bases, with 15 bases between the two germline ends. The germline gives CDR1 SGHDN, CDR2 FVKESK.

Material: peripheral blood. This receptor was taken from a man between 18 and 35 years old with COVID-19, enrolled during active disease. The rearrangement joins TRBV14 to TRBJ2-5, with D possibly matching TRBD2 (6 bases). CDR3 bases: TGTGCCAGCAGCCAAGATCCAACCCGGAGGGGCCAGTACTTC. Translated: CASSQDPTRRGQYF.